These T cell receptor beta chains were read from a single sample in a study of blood T cell repertoires in COVID-19. Sequencing was performed with immunoSEQ multiplex PCR; in TCRdb, only in-frame clones are kept and a portion is missing. The sample lists approximately 150,000 clones; 75% to 90% were seen once. Sequencing was performed on peripheral blood. All receptors come from a woman aged 55-69 years with active COVID-19. Both conserved end residues are part of each CDR3. D genes are given only for firm matches. Expanded clones get a size class; other rows say once, few or many, or leave the size out.

d_call j_call clone_size v_call cdr3_aa cdr3_nt
TRBD1 TRBJ1-1 NA TRBV5-4 CASTTGQGGTEAFF TGTGCCAGCACCACGGGACAGGGGGGAACTGAAGCTTTCTTT
TRBD2 TRBJ2-7 few TRBV5-4 CASSTGTSGLYEQYF TGTGCCAGCAGCACCGGGACTAGCGGCCTCTACGAGCAGTACTTC
TRBD2 TRBJ2-5 NA TRBV7-3 CASSRSGGYQETQYF TGTGCCAGCAGCCGTAGCGGGGGTTACCAAGAGACCCAGTACTTC
NA TRBJ2-7 NA TRBV9 CASSVAGTTYEQYF TGTGCCAGCAGCGTAGCCGGTACCACCTACGAGCAGTACTTC
TRBD2 TRBJ2-3 NA TRBV30 CAWSTGLAVDTQYF TGTGCCTGGAGTACCGGACTAGCAGTAGATACGCAGTATTTT
NA TRBJ2-3 NA TRBV9 CASSPGASSSHAQYF TGTGCCAGCAGCCCCGGCGCGTCTAGCTCGCATGCGCAGTATTTT
TRBD2 TRBJ2-1 once TRBV6-1 CASSELGTSGNNEQFF TGTGCCAGCAGTGAACTCGGGACTAGCGGAAACAATGAGCAGTTCTTC
NA TRBJ2-7 NA TRBV27 CASSLHSSYEQYF TGTGCCAGCAGTCTCCACTCCTCCTACGAGCAGTACTTC
NA TRBJ1-3 NA TRBV30 CAWSRGPTSGNTIYF TGTGCCTGGAGTCGTGGGCCCACCTCTGGAAACACCATATATTTT
TRBD2 TRBJ2-1 NA TRBV4-3 CASSQGSGLADNEQFF TGCGCCAGCAGCCAAGGTTCGGGACTAGCCGACAATGAGCAGTTCTTC
NA TRBJ2-5 NA TRBV7-2 CASSLSPRQETQYF TGTGCCAGCAGCTTATCTCCCAGACAAGAGACCCAGTACTTC
TRBD1 TRBJ1-2 NA TRBV27 CASSTTGWGYGYTF TGTGCCAGCAGTACGACAGGGTGGGGATATGGCTACACCTTC
NA TRBJ1-6 NA TRBV5-6 CASSLDGTLYNSPLHF TGTGCCAGCAGCTTGGACGGGACACTATATAATTCACCCCTCCACTTT
NA TRBJ1-2 NA TRBV3-1/TRBV3-2 CASSPFGSYGYTF TGTGCCAGCAGCCCCTTTGGGAGCTATGGCTACACCTTC
TRBD1 TRBJ1-5 NA TRBV18 CASSPGTGSYNQPQHF TGTGCCAGCTCACCCGGGACAGGGTCTTATAATCAGCCCCAGCATTTT
TRBD2 TRBJ2-7 once TRBV5-1 CASSSQGLAGILFLHSYEQYF TGCGCCAGCAGCTCACAGGGACTAGCGGGAATCCTTTTCCTCCACTCCTACGAGCAGTACTTC
TRBD2 TRBJ2-2 NA TRBV24-1 CATSDLWTSGTSMGTGELFF TGTGCCACCAGTGATTTGTGGACTAGCGGCACGTCGATGGGCACCGGGGAGCTGTTTTTT
NA TRBJ1-5 NA TRBV28 CASTPWAEGNQPQHF TGTGCCAGCACTCCCTGGGCCGAAGGCAATCAGCCCCAGCATTTT
NA TRBJ2-1 NA TRBV21-1 CASKGRRDMNEQFF TGTGCCAGCAAGGGACGGAGGGATATGAATGAGCAGTTCTTC
TRBD1 TRBJ1-4 NA TRBV7-2 CASSLTGDREKLFF TGTGCCAGCAGCTTAACAGGGGATAGGGAAAAACTGTTTTTT
NA TRBJ2-7 once TRBV15 CATSAYGEQYF TGTGCCACCAGCGCTTACGGCGAGCAGTACTTC
TRBD1 TRBJ1-3 NA TRBV5-1 CASSKNRGLSGNTIYF TGCGCCAGCAGCAAAAACAGGGGACTGTCTGGAAACACCATATATTTT
NA TRBJ1-2 once TRBV4-2 CASSRGDYGYTF TGTGCCAGCAGCAGGGGCGACTATGGCTACACCTTC
TRBD2 TRBJ2-1 NA TRBV3-1/TRBV3-2 CASSQGLRLAGKYNEQFF TGTGCCAGCAGCCAGGGACTAAGACTAGCGGGGAAGTACAATGAGCAGTTCTTC
NA TRBJ1-1 NA TRBV15 CATSRGPENTEAFF TGTGCCACCAGCAGAGGGCCCGAGAACACTGAAGCTTTCTTT
TRBD2 TRBJ2-7 NA TRBV28 CASSRTSGRYEQYF TGTGCCAGCAGTCGGACTAGCGGGAGATACGAGCAGTACTTC